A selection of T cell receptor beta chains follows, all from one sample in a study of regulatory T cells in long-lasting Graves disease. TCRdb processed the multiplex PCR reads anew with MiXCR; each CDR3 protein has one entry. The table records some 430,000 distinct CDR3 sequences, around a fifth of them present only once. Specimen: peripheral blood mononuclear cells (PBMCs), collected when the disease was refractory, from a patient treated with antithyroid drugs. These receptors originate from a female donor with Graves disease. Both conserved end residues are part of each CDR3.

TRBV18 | CASSQGRAQPQHF
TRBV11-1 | CASSSGTGLVNYGYTF
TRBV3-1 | CASSLQGSPTEAFF
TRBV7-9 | CASSPAPGQMNTEAFF
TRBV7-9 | CASSLGQGGGETQYF
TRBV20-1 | CSASDEIYEQYF
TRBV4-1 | CASSQGVTGVNTGELFF
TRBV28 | CASSSATGPNSPLHF
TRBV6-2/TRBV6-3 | CASSYQGEETQYF
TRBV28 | CASSLLFYQGNQPQHF
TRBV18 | CASSRGRLSGNTIYF
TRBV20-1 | CSARGLDSRPRRAQYF
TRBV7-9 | CASSITDGSYGYTF
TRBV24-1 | CATSGDSSERYF
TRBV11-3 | CASSFRTEDLYEQYF
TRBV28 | CASSFGRVERDEQYF
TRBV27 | CASSPWDGEAFF
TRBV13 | CASSLGLNGDGYTF
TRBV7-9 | CASSFREVRETQYF
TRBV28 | CASRDRTNSPLHF
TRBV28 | CASREGADTQYF
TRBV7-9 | CASSLPSGGRETQYF
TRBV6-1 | CASKPGARGGNYGYTF
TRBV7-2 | CASSPLRGVQETQYF
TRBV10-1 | CASSIGQGGEQYF
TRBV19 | CASSMVAGRNQPQHF
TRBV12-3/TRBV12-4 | CASTWGYSKETQYF
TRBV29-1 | CSVEDPYSQETQYF
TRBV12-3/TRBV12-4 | CASSFSRGGDTGELFF
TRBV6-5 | CASSYCYQGGGCTEAFF
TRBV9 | CASSVHGDPGNTIYF
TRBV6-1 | CASSEATAAYYEQYF
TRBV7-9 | CASSLDTRSYGYTF
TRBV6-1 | CASSDSTYGYTF
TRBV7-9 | CASSFGTVLGYTF
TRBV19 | CASSIGRNTEAFF
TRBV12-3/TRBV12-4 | CASSYGLGAKNIQYF
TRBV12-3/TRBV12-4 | CASRSGPTMVGAFF
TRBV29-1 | CSVEEGGYNEQFF
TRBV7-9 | CASSLDGAGEQYF
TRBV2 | CASSFQGEETQYF
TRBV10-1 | CASFGPGGSPLHF
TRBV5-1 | CASRTGTGANVLTF
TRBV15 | CATSRDTLRETQYF